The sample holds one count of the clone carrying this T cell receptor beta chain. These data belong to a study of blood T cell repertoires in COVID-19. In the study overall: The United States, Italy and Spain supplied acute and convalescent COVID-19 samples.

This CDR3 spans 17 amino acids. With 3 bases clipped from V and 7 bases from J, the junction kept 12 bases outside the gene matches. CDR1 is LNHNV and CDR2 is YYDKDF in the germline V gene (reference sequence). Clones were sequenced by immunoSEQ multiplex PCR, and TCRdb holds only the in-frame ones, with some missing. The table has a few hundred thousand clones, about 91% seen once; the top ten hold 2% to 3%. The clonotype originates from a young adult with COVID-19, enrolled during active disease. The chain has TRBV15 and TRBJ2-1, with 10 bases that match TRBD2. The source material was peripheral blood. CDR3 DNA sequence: TGTGCCACCAGCAGGGGACTAGCGTCTCGGATGAAGAATGAGCAGTTCTTC. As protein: CATSRGLASRMKNEQFF. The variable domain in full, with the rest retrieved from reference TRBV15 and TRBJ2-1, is DAMVIQNPRYQVTQFGKPVTLSCSQTLNHNVMYWYQQKSSQAPKLLFHYYDKDFNNEADTPDNFQSRRPNTSFCFLDIRSPGLGDTAMYLCATSRGLASRMKNEQFFGPGTRLTVL.